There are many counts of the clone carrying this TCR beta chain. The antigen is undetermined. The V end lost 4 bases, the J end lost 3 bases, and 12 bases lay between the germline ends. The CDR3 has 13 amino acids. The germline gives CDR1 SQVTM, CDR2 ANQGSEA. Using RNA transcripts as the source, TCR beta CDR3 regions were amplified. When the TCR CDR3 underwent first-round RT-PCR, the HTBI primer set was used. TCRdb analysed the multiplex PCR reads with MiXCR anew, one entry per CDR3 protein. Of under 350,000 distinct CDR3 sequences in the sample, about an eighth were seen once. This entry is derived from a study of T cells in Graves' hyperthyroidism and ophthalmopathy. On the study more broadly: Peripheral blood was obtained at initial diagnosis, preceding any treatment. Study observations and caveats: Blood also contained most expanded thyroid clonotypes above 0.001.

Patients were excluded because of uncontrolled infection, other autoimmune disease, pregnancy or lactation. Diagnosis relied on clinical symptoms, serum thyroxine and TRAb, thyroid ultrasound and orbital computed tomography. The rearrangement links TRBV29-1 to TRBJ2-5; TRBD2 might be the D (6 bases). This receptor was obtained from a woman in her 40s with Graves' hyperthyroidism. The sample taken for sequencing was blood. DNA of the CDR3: TGCAGCGTTGGACTAGGACGCGAAGAGACCCAGTACTTC. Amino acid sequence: CSVGLGREETQYF.